The rows below give T cell receptor beta chains drawn from one sample of a study of T cells in Graves' hyperthyroidism and ophthalmopathy. TCRdb itself ran the multiplex PCR reads through MiXCR, one entry per CDR3 protein. The table has about 640,000 distinct CDR3 sequences, less than 25% seen once. Material: blood. The receptors here all came from a man aged 25-40 years with Graves' ophthalmopathy. Both conserved end residues are part of each CDR3. D genes are given only for firm matches. Rows may omit the clone size; those that give it use once, few, many or a size class.

v_call: TRBV3-1
clone_size: many
d_call: TRBD2
j_call: TRBJ2-1
cdr3_nt: TGTGCCAGCAGCCAAACCGGGACTAGCAGATTCAATGAGCAGTTCTTC
cdr3_aa: CASSQTGTSRFNEQFF

v_call: TRBV12-3/TRBV12-4
clone_size: -
d_call: TRBD2
j_call: TRBJ2-7
cdr3_nt: TGTGCCAGCGGACTAGCGGTCTACGAGCAGTACTTC
cdr3_aa: CASGLAVYEQYF

v_call: TRBV18
clone_size: -
d_call: -
j_call: TRBJ1-1
cdr3_nt: TGTGCCAGCTCACCACCCAAAGGGAGAGACACTGAAGCTTTCTTT
cdr3_aa: CASSPPKGRDTEAFF

v_call: TRBV20-1
clone_size: few
d_call: TRBD2
j_call: TRBJ2-1
cdr3_nt: TGCAGTGCGACGACTAGCGGGAGATCGGCGTCTGGCAATGAGCAGTTCTTC
cdr3_aa: CSATTSGRSASGNEQFF

v_call: TRBV15
clone_size: -
d_call: TRBD2
j_call: TRBJ2-7
cdr3_nt: TGTGCCACCAGCAGATCGAGGGCTGCGGGAGGGTACGAGCAGTACTTC
cdr3_aa: CATSRSRAAGGYEQYF

v_call: TRBV28
clone_size: -
d_call: TRBD1
j_call: TRBJ1-2
cdr3_nt: TGTGCCAGCAGTTTATTACCTCGACAGGGTCTCAACTATGGCTACACCTTC
cdr3_aa: CASSLLPRQGLNYGYTF

v_call: TRBV29-1
clone_size: few
d_call: TRBD1
j_call: TRBJ1-2
cdr3_nt: TGCAGCGTGGGGTTCCGGGACAGGACTAACTATGGCTACACCTTC
cdr3_aa: CSVGFRDRTNYGYTF

v_call: TRBV12-3/TRBV12-4
clone_size: -
d_call: -
j_call: TRBJ2-6
cdr3_nt: TGTGCCAGCAGCCGAGGTGGGGCCAACGTCCTGACTTTC
cdr3_aa: CASSRGGANVLTF

v_call: TRBV2
clone_size: many
d_call: TRBD1
j_call: TRBJ1-2
cdr3_nt: TGTGCCTTGGACAGGGGCTATGGCTACACCTTC
cdr3_aa: CALDRGYGYTF

v_call: TRBV7-6
clone_size: few
d_call: -
j_call: TRBJ2-1
cdr3_nt: TGTGCCAGCAGCTTATTCCTAGAGGGATTCAAACAGTTCTTC
cdr3_aa: CASSLFLEGFKQFF

v_call: TRBV7-9
clone_size: many
d_call: -
j_call: TRBJ1-1
cdr3_nt: TGTGCCAGCAGCTTTGAGAGGGTGGGCACTGAAGCTTTCTTT
cdr3_aa: CASSFERVGTEAFF

v_call: TRBV27
clone_size: -
d_call: TRBD2
j_call: TRBJ2-3
cdr3_nt: TGTGCCAGCAGTTCCCGCGGGCGGGAGGGTCCCCGCACAGATACGCAGTATTTT
cdr3_aa: CASSSRGREGPRTDTQYF

v_call: TRBV7-9
clone_size: -
d_call: TRBD1
j_call: TRBJ2-1
cdr3_nt: TGTGCCAGCAGCTTAGCGAGTTACCGGACAGGGGGTTGGTATGAGCAGTTCTTC
cdr3_aa: CASSLASYRTGGWYEQFF

v_call: TRBV5-1
clone_size: -
d_call: TRBD2
j_call: TRBJ2-1
cdr3_nt: TGCGCCAGCAGCCCCGCTGGCAGGGCTGGCGGGAGAACCCCCTACAATGAGCAGTTCTTC
cdr3_aa: CASSPAGRAGGRTPYNEQFF

v_call: TRBV7-9
clone_size: -
d_call: TRBD2
j_call: TRBJ2-3
cdr3_nt: TGTGCCAGCAGCTTAGCACTAGCGGGAGAAACAGATACGCAGTATTTT
cdr3_aa: CASSLALAGETDTQYF

v_call: TRBV15
clone_size: -
d_call: -
j_call: TRBJ2-5
cdr3_nt: TGTGCCACCAGCAGAGTCCAGGGGGGCGCGGACCAGTACTTC
cdr3_aa: CATSRVQGGADQYF

v_call: TRBV3-1
clone_size: many
d_call: TRBD2
j_call: TRBJ2-1
cdr3_nt: TGTGCCAGCAGCCAGAGACGGACTAGCGGGAACGACGAGCAGTTCTTC
cdr3_aa: CASSQRRTSGNDEQFF

v_call: TRBV29-1
clone_size: few
d_call: TRBD2
j_call: TRBJ2-1
cdr3_nt: TGCAGCGTTTCTGGGACATATTCGGGACTAGCCTACAATGAGCAGTTCTTC
cdr3_aa: CSVSGTYSGLAYNEQFF

v_call: TRBV7-9
clone_size: many
d_call: -
j_call: TRBJ2-1
cdr3_nt: TGTGCCAGCAGTGGGGATGAGCAGTTCTTC
cdr3_aa: CASSGDEQFF

v_call: TRBV12-3/TRBV12-4
clone_size: -
d_call: -
j_call: TRBJ2-1
cdr3_nt: TGTGCCAGCAGTTTGTTGGAGTGGGACTCCTACAATGAGCAGTTCTTC
cdr3_aa: CASSLLEWDSYNEQFF

v_call: TRBV19
clone_size: -
d_call: -
j_call: TRBJ2-1
cdr3_nt: TGTGCCAGTAGAAGGGGAGGCTACAATGAGCAGTTCTTC
cdr3_aa: CASRRGGYNEQFF

v_call: TRBV28
clone_size: many
d_call: TRBD2
j_call: TRBJ2-1
cdr3_nt: TGTGCCAGCAGTTCACCCCATAGCGGGAGGTCCTACAATGAGCAGTTCTTC
cdr3_aa: CASSSPHSGRSYNEQFF

v_call: TRBV12-3/TRBV12-4
clone_size: once
d_call: TRBD2
j_call: TRBJ2-1
cdr3_nt: TGTGCCAGCAGCGTAGTAGCGGGAATGGGCAATGAGCAGTTCTTC
cdr3_aa: CASSVVAGMGNEQFF

v_call: TRBV19
clone_size: -
d_call: -
j_call: TRBJ1-1
cdr3_nt: TGTGCCAGTAGTATTGCGGCAGGGGCGAACACTGAAGCTTTCTTT
cdr3_aa: CASSIAAGANTEAFF

v_call: TRBV7-3
clone_size: few
d_call: -
j_call: TRBJ2-3
cdr3_nt: TGTGCCAGCAGCCCTATGGGTGGGGTGAGCACAGATACGCAGTATTTT
cdr3_aa: CASSPMGGVSTDTQYF

v_call: TRBV20-1
clone_size: -
d_call: -
j_call: TRBJ2-5
cdr3_nt: TGCAGTGCTAGAGAGGGGGGGGCAGAGACCCAGTACTTC
cdr3_aa: CSAREGGAETQYF

v_call: TRBV4-2
clone_size: -
d_call: TRBD2
j_call: TRBJ2-7
cdr3_nt: TGTGCCAGCAGCCAAGTGGCTAGCGGTACCAGCTCCTACGAGCAGTACTTC
cdr3_aa: CASSQVASGTSSYEQYF

v_call: TRBV13
clone_size: few
d_call: TRBD1
j_call: TRBJ2-7
cdr3_nt: TGTGCCAGCAGCACTACCGGGACAGGCCTATACGAGCAGTACTTC
cdr3_aa: CASSTTGTGLYEQYF

v_call: TRBV20-1
clone_size: -
d_call: -
j_call: TRBJ1-1
cdr3_nt: TGCAGTGCTAGAACGCTGAACACTGAAGCTTTCTTT
cdr3_aa: CSARTLNTEAFF

v_call: TRBV3-1
clone_size: -
d_call: TRBD1
j_call: TRBJ1-1
cdr3_nt: TGTGCCAGCAGGGACAGGGGCATGAACACTGAAGCTTTCTTT
cdr3_aa: CASRDRGMNTEAFF

v_call: TRBV10-3
clone_size: -
d_call: -
j_call: TRBJ1-2
cdr3_nt: TGTGCCATCAGTGACCCCAAGGGAGGGTATGGCTACACCTTC
cdr3_aa: CAISDPKGGYGYTF

v_call: TRBV28
clone_size: many
d_call: TRBD1
j_call: TRBJ1-2
cdr3_nt: TGTGCCAGCAGTTTAAGGGGGACAGGGGACTATGGCTACACCTTC
cdr3_aa: CASSLRGTGDYGYTF

v_call: TRBV27
clone_size: -
d_call: TRBD2
j_call: TRBJ2-1
cdr3_nt: TGTGCCAGCGGGGTTAGCGGGAGCGAGCAGTTCTTC
cdr3_aa: CASGVSGSEQFF

v_call: TRBV7-3
clone_size: -
d_call: TRBD2
j_call: TRBJ2-1
cdr3_nt: TGTGCCAGCAGTAAATTAGCGGGGACCTCCTACAATGAGCAGTTCTTC
cdr3_aa: CASSKLAGTSYNEQFF

v_call: TRBV6-2/TRBV6-3
clone_size: many
d_call: -
j_call: TRBJ1-1
cdr3_nt: TGTGCCAGCAGTTACGAGGGCGGTGCGAAGAACGCTTTCTTT
cdr3_aa: CASSYEGGAKNAFF

v_call: TRBV3-1
clone_size: few
d_call: -
j_call: TRBJ2-2
cdr3_nt: TGTGCCAGCAGCCAAGAAACAGGGCGGAACACCGGGGAGCTGTTTTTT
cdr3_aa: CASSQETGRNTGELFF

v_call: TRBV28
clone_size: many
d_call: TRBD2
j_call: TRBJ2-1
cdr3_nt: TGTGCCAGCCGGACTAGTTGGGACTCCAATGAGCAGTTCTTC
cdr3_aa: CASRTSWDSNEQFF

v_call: TRBV28
clone_size: -
d_call: -
j_call: TRBJ1-1
cdr3_nt: TGTGCCAGCAGAAGACAGTGGAACACTGAAGCTTTCTTT
cdr3_aa: CASRRQWNTEAFF

v_call: TRBV13
clone_size: few
d_call: -
j_call: TRBJ2-7
cdr3_nt: TGTGCCAGCAGCTCACCCGGGCCCACCCCCTACGAGCAGTACTTC
cdr3_aa: CASSSPGPTPYEQYF

v_call: TRBV20-1
clone_size: -
d_call: -
j_call: TRBJ2-2
cdr3_nt: TGCAGTGCTAGTCTGCAGGGCTGGACCGGGGAGCTGTTTTTT
cdr3_aa: CSASLQGWTGELFF

v_call: TRBV5-1
clone_size: few
d_call: -
j_call: TRBJ2-1
cdr3_nt: TGCGCCAGCAGCTTGGATAGCCAGGAGTCCTACAATGAGCAGTTCTTC
cdr3_aa: CASSLDSQESYNEQFF

v_call: TRBV6-5
clone_size: -
d_call: -
j_call: TRBJ1-1
cdr3_nt: TGTGCCAGCAGTTATATAGGAACAGGGCCCACTGAAGCTTTCTTT
cdr3_aa: CASSYIGTGPTEAFF

v_call: TRBV28
clone_size: few
d_call: -
j_call: TRBJ2-6
cdr3_nt: TGTGCCAGCAAGGAGGTTGCCCGATCGGCGGGGGCCAACGTCCTGACTTTC
cdr3_aa: CASKEVARSAGANVLTF

v_call: TRBV7-9
clone_size: -
d_call: -
j_call: TRBJ1-4
cdr3_nt: TGTGCCAGCAGCTCGGACGTTCCAAGGGATGAAAAACTGTTTTTT
cdr3_aa: CASSSDVPRDEKLFF

v_call: TRBV28
clone_size: -
d_call: -
j_call: TRBJ1-1
cdr3_nt: TGTGCCAGCAGTTCTATGGGGGGGTTGAACACTGAAGCTTTCTTT
cdr3_aa: CASSSMGGLNTEAFF

v_call: TRBV10-3
clone_size: -
d_call: TRBD2
j_call: TRBJ2-3
cdr3_nt: TGTGCCATCAGTGAGTCGAAGTCGCACGGACTAGCGGGACAGGCAGATACGCAGTATTTT
cdr3_aa: CAISESKSHGLAGQADTQYF

v_call: TRBV27
clone_size: few
d_call: TRBD1
j_call: TRBJ1-2
cdr3_nt: TGTGCCAGCAGTTTCGATCGACAGGGAGGCGATGGCTACACCTTC
cdr3_aa: CASSFDRQGGDGYTF

v_call: TRBV6-1
clone_size: once
d_call: TRBD2
j_call: TRBJ2-2
cdr3_nt: TGTGCCAGCAGTGGGCGGGAGACTGGCGGGGAGCTGTTTTTT
cdr3_aa: CASSGRETGGELFF

v_call: TRBV6-1
clone_size: many
d_call: -
j_call: TRBJ1-1
cdr3_nt: TGTGCCAGCAGGTCGGGACAACTCTCTGAAGCTTTCTTT
cdr3_aa: CASRSGQLSEAFF

v_call: TRBV9
clone_size: few
d_call: -
j_call: TRBJ1-1
cdr3_nt: TGTGCCAGCAGCGTAACGGTGAACACTGAAGCTTTCTTT
cdr3_aa: CASSVTVNTEAFF

v_call: TRBV12-3/TRBV12-4
clone_size: few
d_call: TRBD2
j_call: TRBJ2-1
cdr3_nt: TGTGCCAGCAGTAGAGCGGGAGGGCCTTTAAACAATGAGCAGTTCTTC
cdr3_aa: CASSRAGGPLNNEQFF